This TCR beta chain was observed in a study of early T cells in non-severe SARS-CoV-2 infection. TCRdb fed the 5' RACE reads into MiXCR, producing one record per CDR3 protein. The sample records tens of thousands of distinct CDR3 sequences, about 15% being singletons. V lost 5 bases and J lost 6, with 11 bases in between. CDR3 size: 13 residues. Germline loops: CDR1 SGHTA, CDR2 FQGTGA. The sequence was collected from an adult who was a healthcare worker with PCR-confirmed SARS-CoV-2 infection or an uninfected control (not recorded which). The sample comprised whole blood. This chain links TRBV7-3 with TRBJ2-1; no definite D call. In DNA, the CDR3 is TGTGCCAGCAGCCGTTTCATCAGCAATGAGCAGTTCTTC. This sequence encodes CASSRFISNEQFF.